This T cell receptor (beta chain) was identified in a study of blood T cells in healthy people across ages (dated by TCRdb to 2014 to 2015). Some background on the complete study: In model experiments, template switching captured about one uniquely barcoded TCR beta cDNA molecule for every two T cells. Age-related changes in TCR beta repertoire diversity were measured in the study by deep sequencing normalized with unique cDNA molecular identifiers. Four age groups were formed from the donors: young (average approximately 15 years), middle-aged (around 41), aged (about 68) and long-lived (about 75). Donors of different ages were randomly distributed across sequencing lanes to avoid experimental bias. The study analyzed two additional independent replicas of 1 million unique cDNA reads from the same blood draw for two donors, one aged 18 to 29 and one aged 80 or older.

The roughly 39 donors, aged roughly 6 to 95 years, were systemically healthy Caucasian individuals from Russia. Each donor gave ten milliliters of peripheral blood, drawn into EDTA-treated Vacutainer tubes. PBMCs were isolated by Ficoll-Paque density-gradient centrifugation, with at least 6.5 million obtained per sample. Total RNA was extracted from PBMCs with Trizol reagent, with at least 6 micrograms obtained per sample. The percentages of naive CD45RAhigh/CD27high T cells were determined by flow cytometry on a PBMC aliquot from every donor. The receptor library was made with 5' RACE. TCRdb records Illumina HiSeq 2500 as the sequencer. A second PCR of about 6 to 12 cycles was run with a J-beta primer mix and a sample-barcoded 5' primer. A unique molecular identifier was introduced onto each TCR beta cDNA molecule by a template-switch 5' adaptor carrying 12 random nucleotides. Each sample yielded at least 2.5 million CDR3-containing paired-end reads. First-strand cDNA synthesis was performed from all RNA using the Mint cDNA synthesis kit, with priming by a TRBC-specific oligonucleotide. Following uracil-DNA glycosylase treatment, a first 18-cycle PCR with universal primers M1SS and BC2_uni_R was performed on all cDNA. The authors' pipeline ran thus. Normalization of each sample was performed by random selection of 1 million high-quality reads, each carrying a distinct molecular identifier. Reads with shared molecular identifiers were discarded instead of being binned into consensus sequences. MiTCR, set to a Q25 quality threshold and the strictest error-elimination algorithm, was used for CDR3 identification, clonotype clustering and error correction. A nonparametric unseen species model with Euler transformation was used to estimate lower-bound total TCR beta diversity. Clones were called with MiXCR by TCRdb after fastp trimmed the public reads at Q25, and only in-frame beta chains were retained. One record per CDR3 amino acid sequence lists the most common genes and DNA. In this record, the V and J calls reflect TCRdb's handling and not the investigators' own analysis. The sample table lists about 570,000 distinct CDR3 sequences, approximately 25% of them with a count of one. About 18% of the sample is held by the ten biggest clonotypes.

Taken from the germline V gene (reference sequence), the CDR1 and CDR2 loops are GTSNPN and SVGIG. Including the terminal cysteine and phenylalanine, the CDR3 comprises 14 residues. CDR3 DNA only is kept here, 42 bases in frame from base 1. V has 2 bases trimmed and J has 6 bases trimmed; junction bases matching no gene number 8. Notes on this clonotype: Its antigen is still unknown. No quality values exist for individual bases; no much larger clone is one base distant.

Results the study describes overall, beyond this receptor: Observed TCR beta diversity per million T cells fell roughly linearly with age, and a significant reduction was already apparent by age approximately 40. Estimates of total diversity from one million sequenced T cells were regarded as lower bounds and underestimates. The long-lived group showed more naive CD4+ T cells, fewer expanded clones and increased TCR diversity than the aged group, suggesting age selection. Donor CMV infection status was unknown, potentially confounding age-related changes in expanded clonotypes. There was a strong correlation between observed TCR beta diversity and the percentage of naive T cells measured by flow cytometry. Since profiling was done on bulk unsorted PBMCs, naive and antigen-experienced compartments could not be conclusively compared.

Sequencing was performed on blood. The receptor chain draws on TRBV30 and TRBJ2-7; 9 middle bases align to TRBD1. The source of this sequence is a woman between 65 and 79 years old in good health. The bases read TGTGCCTGGAGTTTCGGACAGGGGTTCGTCGAGCAGTACTTC. Translated, this is CAWSFGQGFVEQYF.